The subject of this entry is one T cell receptor (beta chain). This entry is derived from a study of blood T cell repertoires in COVID-19. Overall study context: The origin of the acute and convalescent COVID-19 samples was the United States, Italy and Spain. The cDNA or gDNA used as material had been derived from T cells, B-cell-depleted T cells, or PBMCs.

Original processing notes: Amplifying reference gene primers gave estimates of nucleated cell counts. Sequenced by immunoSEQ multiplex PCR; TCRdb stores in-frame clones only, minus some. V and J calls and clone size are given by that table; D and trimming were obtained from the DNA. The sample has approximately 290,000 clones, about 89% seen once. J gave up 6 bases and V 5 bases, and 12 bases lay outside the gene matches. The CDR3 has 15 residues. Germline CDR1 reads MDHEN; CDR2 reads SYDVKM. This clonotype was sampled from a woman in her sixties with acute or convalescent COVID-19. The source material was peripheral blood. This chain uses TRBV28 with TRBJ2-7, with 8 positions matching TRBD1. The CDR3, as DNA: TGTGCCAGCAGTCTCCCCCAGGGGGCGGCGGTCGAGCAGTACTTC. Encoded protein: CASSLPQGAAVEQYF.